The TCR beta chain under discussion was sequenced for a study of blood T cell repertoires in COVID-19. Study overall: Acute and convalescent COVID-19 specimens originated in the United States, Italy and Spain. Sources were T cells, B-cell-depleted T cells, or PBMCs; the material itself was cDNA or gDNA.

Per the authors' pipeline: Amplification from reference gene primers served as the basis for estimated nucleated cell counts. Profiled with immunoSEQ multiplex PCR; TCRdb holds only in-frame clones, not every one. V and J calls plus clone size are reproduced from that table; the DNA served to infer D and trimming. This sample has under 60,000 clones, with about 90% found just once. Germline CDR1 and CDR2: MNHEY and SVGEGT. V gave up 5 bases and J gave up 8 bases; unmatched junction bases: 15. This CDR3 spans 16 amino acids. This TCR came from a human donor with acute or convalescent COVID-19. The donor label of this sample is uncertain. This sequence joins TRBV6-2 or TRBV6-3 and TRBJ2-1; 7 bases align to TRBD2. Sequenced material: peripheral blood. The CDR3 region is CASSPWTSEYGDEQFF. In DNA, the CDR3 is TGTGCCAGCAGTCCGTGGACTAGTGAGTATGGGGATGAGCAGTTCTTC.